This TCR beta chain was profiled in a study of blood T cell repertoires in COVID-19. Clones were sequenced by immunoSEQ multiplex PCR, and TCRdb holds only the in-frame ones, with some missing. Here the sample spans about half a million clones, roughly nine tenths being singletons. The CDR3 consists of 15 residues. From germline, CDR1 is SGDLS and CDR2 YYNGEE. Participants spanned ages about 18 to 90 years and resided in 20 to 30 US areas. Cohort placement rested on clinical history that participants reported themselves. In Cohort 3, a recovered donor had either two negative PCRs, clearance, or symptom resolution. With regard to this clone: A junction end diverges from the germline sequence, so it may reflect a read error.

Sequences were obtained from PBMCs or T cells enriched from blood (not recorded which). The rearrangement links TRBV9 to TRBJ2-7; 7 bases are a match to TRBD1. This receptor was taken from a woman in her sixties who had recovered from COVID-19. The CDR3 coding sequence is TGTGCCAGCAGCGTAGCGGGACAGATCTCCCACGAGCAGTACTTC. This translates into CASSVAGQISHEQYF.